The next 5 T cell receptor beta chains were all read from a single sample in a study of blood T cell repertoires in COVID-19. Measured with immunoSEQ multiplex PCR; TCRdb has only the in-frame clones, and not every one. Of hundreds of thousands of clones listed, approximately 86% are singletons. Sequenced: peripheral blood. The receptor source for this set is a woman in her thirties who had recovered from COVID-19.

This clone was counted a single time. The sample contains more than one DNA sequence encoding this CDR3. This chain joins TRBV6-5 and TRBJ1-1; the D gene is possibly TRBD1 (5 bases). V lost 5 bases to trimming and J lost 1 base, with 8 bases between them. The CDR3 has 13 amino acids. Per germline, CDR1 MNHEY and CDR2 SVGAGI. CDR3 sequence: CASSPQGNTEAFF. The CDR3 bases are TGTGCCAGCAGTCCCCAGGGGAACACTGAAGCTTTCTTT.

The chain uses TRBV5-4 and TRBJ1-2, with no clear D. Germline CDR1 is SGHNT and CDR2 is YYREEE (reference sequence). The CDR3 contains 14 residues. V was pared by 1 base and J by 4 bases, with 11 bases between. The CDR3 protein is CASSLLEGSYGYTF. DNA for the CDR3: TGTGCCAGCAGCTTGCTGGAGGGTTCCTATGGCTACACCTTC.

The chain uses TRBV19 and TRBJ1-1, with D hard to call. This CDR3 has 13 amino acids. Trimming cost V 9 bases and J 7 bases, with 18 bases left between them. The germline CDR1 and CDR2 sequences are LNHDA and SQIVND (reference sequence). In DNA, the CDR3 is TGTGCCAGCACATGGGAGGGTATTGGTGAAGCTTTCTTT. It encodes CASTWEGIGEAFF. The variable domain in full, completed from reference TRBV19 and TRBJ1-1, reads DGGITQSPKYLFRKEGQNVTLSCEQNLNHDAMYWYRQDPGQGLRLIYYSQIVNDFQKGDIAEGYSVSREKKESFPLTVTSAQKNPTAFYLCASTWEGIGEAFFGQGTRLTVV.

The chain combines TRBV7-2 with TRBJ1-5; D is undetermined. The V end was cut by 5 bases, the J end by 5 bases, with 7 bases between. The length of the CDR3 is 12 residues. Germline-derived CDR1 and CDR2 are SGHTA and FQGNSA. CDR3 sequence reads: CASSLSYQPQHF. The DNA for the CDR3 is TGTGCCAGCAGCCTATCCTATCAGCCCCAGCATTTT. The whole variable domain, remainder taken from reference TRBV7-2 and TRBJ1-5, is GAGVSQSPSNKVTEKGKDVELRCDPISGHTALYWYRQSLGQGLEFLIYFQGNSAPDKSGLPSDRFSAERTGGSVSTLTIQRTQQEDSAVYLCASSLSYQPQHFGDGTRLSIL.

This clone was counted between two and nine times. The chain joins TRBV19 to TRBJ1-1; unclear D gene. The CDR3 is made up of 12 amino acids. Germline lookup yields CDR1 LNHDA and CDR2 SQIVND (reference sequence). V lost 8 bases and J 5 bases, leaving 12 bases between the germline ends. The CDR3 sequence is CASRGGLTEAFF. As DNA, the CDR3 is TGTGCCAGTCGTGGAGGTTTGACTGAAGCTTTCTTT.